This T cell receptor beta chain was retrieved from a study of technical replicates of blood from a few donors. Sequenced by immunoSEQ multiplex PCR; TCRdb stores in-frame clones only, minus some. This sample has more than 65,000 clones; 75% to 90% occur once, and the top ten carry around 4.6%. CDR3 length: 11 residues. CDR1 and CDR2 (germline): LNHDA, SQIVND (reference sequence). V was cut by 6 bases and J by 8 bases, with 10 bases left in between. The sequence was obtained from a human donor in good health. Some clones in this sample may be carry-over from other donors' samples. This sequence joins TRBV19 and TRBJ1-1; D unresolved. Input material: PBMCs. CDR3 nucleotides: TGTGCCAGTAGCGACACCGTGGAAGCTTTCTTT. This encodes CASSDTVEAFF.